This TCR beta chain was identified during a study of post-analysis software for immune sequencing data. For the study at large: Progressive-relapsing, secondary progressive and relapsing-remitting multiple sclerosis were among the disease courses included. Study-wide points: Controls showed significantly higher normalized Chao1 diversity than did multiple sclerosis patients. Roughly 5 TRBV segments, TRBV5-6, TRBV5-1 and TRBV20-1 among them, were found more frequent in patients than controls. Batch-mates among the samples co-clustered strongly by F measure.

This clonotype was counted ten times or more. The antigen is undetermined. Germline values: CDR1 SGHRS, CDR2 YFSETQ. Trimming cost V 2 bases and J 6 bases, with 12 bases left between them. The CDR3 length is 14 residues. Presence of unique molecular identifiers characterized the TCR beta cDNA libraries. With roughly 0.85 to 11 million T cells as the source, roughly 0.5 million cDNA molecules resulted. TCRdb redid the calling of the PCR reads with MiXCR, one entry per CDR3 protein. The repertoire holds about half a million distinct CDR3 sequences, with about a third as singletons. The chain links TRBV5-1 to TRBJ2-1; no definite D call. The sequence was obtained from a girl aged 2-17 years with multiple sclerosis. Source material: blood. The CDR3 spells CASSFRPPGNEQFF. CDR3 bases: TGCGCCAGCAGCTTCCGGCCGCCGGGCAATGAGCAGTTCTTC. The full variable domain, in which reference TRBV5-1 and TRBJ2-1 provide the parts outside the CDR3, is KAGVTQTPRYLIKTRGQQVTLSCSPISGHRSVSWYQQTPGQGLQFLFEYFSETQRNKGNFPGRFSGRQFSNSRSEMNVSTLELGDSALYLCASSFRPPGNEQFFGPGTRLTVL.